The 27 T cell receptor beta chains presented below share a single source sample, sequenced in a study of blood T cell repertoires in COVID-19. The repertoire was sequenced with immunoSEQ multiplex PCR; TCRdb's copy has only in-frame clones and lacks some. The sample records around 170,000 clones, roughly 83% being singletons. Sequencing was performed on peripheral blood. The source of these receptors is a young man with active or convalescent COVID-19.

In this sample, this clone turned up a few times. The CDR3 DNA sequence: TGCAGCGTTAAGGGACTCCTCCGGGCTAATGAAAAACTGTTTTTT. This translates into CSVKGLLRANEKLFF. This chain joins TRBV29-1 and TRBJ1-4; perhaps TRBD1 as D (5 bases). The CDR3 has 15 amino acids. Between the trimmed V and J ends, which lost 5 bases and 3 bases, there was a span of 16 bases. Germline-derived CDR1 and CDR2 are SQVTM and ANQGSEA.

J is TRBJ2-7 and V is TRBV29-1, with TRBD1 matching 8 bases. Germline values: CDR1 SQVTM, CDR2 ANQGSEA. The CDR3 has 12 residues. The V segment lost 7 bases and the J segment 5 bases; nucleotides outside the gene matches: 7. For the CDR3, the DNA is TGCAGCGCCCTAGGACAGGGCGACGAGCAGTACTTC. Encoded protein: CSALGQGDEQYF.

CDR3 residues: CASSYIQREVPNEQFF. In DNA form, the CDR3 reads TGTGCCAGCAGTTACATCCAACGGGAAGTCCCCAATGAGCAGTTCTTC. The rearrangement links TRBV6-5 to TRBJ2-1; possibly TRBD2 for D (5 bases). Germline assignment: CDR1 MNHEY and CDR2 SVGAGI. Trimming shortened V by 2 bases and J by 6 bases, and 17 bases separated the two germline ends. This CDR3 is built from 16 residues.

The chain combines TRBV2 with TRBJ2-7, with 11 bases matching TRBD2. Losses at the gene ends were 6 bases for V and 3 bases for J; bases not matched to a gene: 10. The CDR3 spans 16 residues. Germline-derived CDR1 and CDR2 are SNHLY and FYNNEI. The CDR3 sequence: CASSLGIAGGGYEQYF. DNA for the CDR3: TGTGCCAGCAGCCTGGGTATAGCGGGAGGGGGCTACGAGCAGTACTTC.

The V and J genes are TRBV6-4 and TRBJ2-3; D remains ambiguous. The germline CDR1 and CDR2 sequences are MRHNA and SNTAGT. Between the trimmed V and J ends, which lost 5 bases and 0 bases, there was a span of 6 bases. The CDR3 covers 13 residues. DNA for the CDR3: TGTGCCAGCAGTTCGACAAGCACAGATACGCAGTATTTT. It codes for CASSSTSTDTQYF.

This clone was counted only a few times. J is TRBJ2-7 and V is TRBV7-2; TRBD2 aligns across 7 bases. Germline V lookup: CDR1 SGHTA, CDR2 FQGNSA. The junction had 5 bases not matched to a gene; V was cut back by 2 bases and J by 1 base. This CDR3 has 15 amino acids. This chain's CDR3 is CASSLSGTASYEQYF. In nucleotides, the CDR3 is TGTGCCAGCAGCTTAAGCGGGACGGCTTCCTACGAGCAGTACTTC.

This chain connects TRBV3-1 (or the pseudogene TRBV3-2) to TRBJ1-1; D perhaps matches TRBD1 (5 bases). This CDR3 has 14 amino acids. Per the germline V gene, CDR1 is LGHDT and CDR2 is YNNKEL (reference sequence). With 4 bases removed from V and 1 base from J, the gap between germline ends came to 10 bases. The CDR3 coding sequence is TGTGCCAGCAGCCCTCTTAGGGGGAACACTGAAGCTTTCTTT. The encoded protein is CASSPLRGNTEAFF.

This chain connects TRBV7-6 to TRBJ1-3, with D tentatively TRBD1 (6 bases). The CDR3 extends over 15 amino acids. Deletions cut 5 bases from V and 0 bases from J, with 11 bases between. CDR1 is SGHVS, CDR2 FNYEAQ, per germline. The CDR3 protein is CASSTRGGSGNTIYF. DNA for the CDR3: TGTGCCAGCAGCACCAGGGGCGGCTCTGGAAACACCATATATTTT.

The V call is TRBV4-3, the J call TRBJ2-6; tentatively, D is TRBD1 (6 bases). CDR1 is LGHNA and CDR2 is YSLEER in the germline V gene. Trimming pared 1 base from V and 1 base from J, leaving 8 bases between. The CDR3 is 16 amino acids. CDR3 nucleotides: TGCGCCAGCAGCCAAGCTACAGGGTCTGGGGCCAACGTCCTGACTTTC. This encodes CASSQATGSGANVLTF.

The V and J genes are TRBV18 and TRBJ1-2, with 10 bases identical to TRBD1. This CDR3 is 14 amino acids long. V shed 0 bases and J 8 bases; nucleotides not matched to a gene: 3. Per germline, CDR1 KGHSH and CDR2 LQKENI. CDR3 coding DNA: TGTGCCAGCTCACCACCGGGACAGGGGAACGGCTACACCTTC. Its protein is CASSPPGQGNGYTF.

The chain couples TRBV18 to TRBJ2-1; 14 bases align to TRBD2. CDR3 size: 15 residues. Germline CDR1 KGHSH, CDR2 LQKENI. With 5 bases clipped from V and 7 bases from J, the junction kept 4 bases outside the gene matches. Here the CDR3 reads CASSRLAGGWNEQFF. In nucleotides, the CDR3 is TGTGCCAGCTCAAGACTAGCGGGAGGGTGGAATGAGCAGTTCTTC.

The chain joins TRBV13 to TRBJ2-7, with D uncertain. This CDR3 is 16 amino acids long. V was cut by 0 bases and J by 1 base, with 13 bases left in between. CDR1 is PRHDT and CDR2 is FYEKMQ in the germline V gene (reference sequence). In nucleotides, the CDR3 is TGTGCCAGCAGCTTAGGCCTAAGAGTCGCGTCCTACGAGCAGTACTTC. It encodes CASSLGLRVASYEQYF.

This sequence joins TRBV4-1 and TRBJ2-6; TRBD1 matches 8 bases. The junction had 7 bases not matched to a gene; V was cut back by 0 bases and J by 3 bases. Germline-derived CDR1 and CDR2 are MGHRA and YSYEKL. CDR3 size: 18 residues. CDR3 bases: TGCGCCAGCAGCCAAGATGAACAGGGGGTAAATGGGGCCAACGTCCTGACTTTC. This gives the protein CASSQDEQGVNGANVLTF.

V gene TRBV11-2 combines with J gene TRBJ2-4; D possibly corresponds to TRBD2 (6 bases). Germline V gene data show CDR1 as SGHAT and CDR2 as FQNNGV. The V and J ends lost 5 bases and 7 bases respectively, with 21 bases between them. The CDR3 consists of 16 residues. The CDR3 DNA reads TGTGCCAGCAGCATCGGAGGGCCTCGGACGTCGAACATTCAGTACTTC. Translation gives CASSIGGPRTSNIQYF. The variable domain in full, with the rest retrieved from reference TRBV11-2 and TRBJ2-4, is EAGVAQSPRYKIIEKRQSVAFWCNPISGHATLYWYQQILGQGPKLLIQFQNNGVVDDSQLPKDRFSAERLKGVDSTLKIQPAKLEDSAVYLCASSIGGPRTSNIQYFGAGTRLSVL.

The chain carries TRBV4-1 and TRBJ1-2, with D possibly TRBD1 on 5 matching bases. There are 15 residues in the CDR3. V lost 4 bases to trimming and J lost 5 bases, with 17 bases between them. The V gene's germline CDR1 is MGHRA and CDR2 YSYEKL. The CDR3 reads CASSLSGTVDYGYTF. The DNA for the CDR3 is TGCGCCAGCAGCCTTTCGGGGACTGTTGATTATGGCTACACCTTC.

The chain uses TRBV27 and TRBJ2-3; no firm D call. The CDR3 covers 15 residues. Trimming left V 5 bases short and J 1 base short, with 13 bases between. Germline V lookup: CDR1 MNHEY, CDR2 SMNVEV (reference sequence). Here the CDR3 DNA reads TGTGCCAGCAGTCTGAGCCCTCTAGGCACAGATACGCAGTATTTT. Its protein product is CASSLSPLGTDTQYF.

V gene TRBV15 combines with J gene TRBJ1-1, with a tentative D call TRBD1 (5 bases). This CDR3 contains 13 residues. Germline-derived CDR1 and CDR2 are LNHNV and YYDKDF (reference sequence). V lost 3 bases and J lost 8, with 13 bases in between. CDR3 in amino acids: CATSSPDSKEAFF. For the CDR3, the DNA is TGTGCCACCAGCAGTCCAGACAGTAAAGAAGCTTTCTTT.

The rearrangement joins TRBV6-5 to TRBJ2-1, with 8 bases identical to TRBD2. The CDR3 has 15 amino acids. V shed 2 bases, J shed 6 bases, and the junction held 6 bases outside the gene matches. Germline V gene lookup returns CDR1 MNHEY and CDR2 SVGAGI. CDR3 DNA sequence: TGTGCCAGCAGTTACAGCGGGAGTGCTCGCAATGAGCAGTTCTTC. It codes for CASSYSGSARNEQFF.

The V and J genes are TRBV6-5 and TRBJ1-2, with 9 bases fitting TRBD1. CDR3 length: 14 amino acids. CDR1 MNHEY and CDR2 SVGAGI come from the germline V gene. J was trimmed by 4 bases and V by 5 bases; bases with no gene match: 5. The CDR3 sequence: CASSPDRGGYGYTF. The CDR3 DNA reads as TGTGCCAGCAGTCCGGACAGGGGAGGCTATGGCTACACCTTC.

This sequence joins TRBV7-2 and TRBJ2-3; TRBD2 matches at 8 bases. Trimming took 2 bases from V and 4 from J; bases not matched to a gene: 8. The germline CDR1 and CDR2 sequences are SGHTA and FQGNSA. The CDR3 runs 16 residues. Here the CDR3 DNA reads TGTGCCAGCAGCTTAAGGACGGCGGGAGGTTCAGATACGCAGTATTTT. This sequence encodes CASSLRTAGGSDTQYF.

This chain connects TRBV28 to TRBJ2-1; a weak D match, TRBD2 (6 bases). The CDR3 has 13 residues. Deletions cut 3 bases from V and 6 bases from J, with 9 bases between. Germline V lookup: CDR1 MDHEN, CDR2 SYDVKM. This chain's CDR3 is CASSFRGVNEQFF. For the CDR3, the DNA is TGTGCCAGCAGTTTTCGCGGGGTCAATGAGCAGTTCTTC.

V is TRBV20-1 and J is TRBJ1-5, with 7 bases aligning to TRBD1. Per germline, CDR1 DFQATT and CDR2 SNEGSKA (reference sequence). J gave up 7 bases and V 3 bases, and 9 bases lay outside the gene matches. This CDR3 comprises 14 residues. CDR3 nucleotide sequence: TGCAGTGCTAGTCCCCGGGACAGAGAACAGCCCCAGCATTTT. Translated: CSASPRDREQPQHF.

CDR3 sequence reads: CASSQAPGLGKLSSYEQYF. In DNA form, the CDR3 reads TGCGCCAGCAGCCAAGCCCCGGGACTAGGAAAGCTCTCTTCCTACGAGCAGTACTTC. The chain couples TRBV4-1 to TRBJ2-7; TRBD2 matches at 8 bases. The CDR3 is 19 amino acids. CDR1 and CDR2 from the germline V gene are MGHRA and YSYEKL. V was pared by 1 base and J by 1 base, with 15 bases of the junction left unmatched.

The V gene is TRBV5-6, the J gene TRBJ2-7, with a possible D match to TRBD2 (5 bases). CDR3 size: 12 residues. The V and J ends lost 4 bases and 0 bases respectively, with 5 bases between them. Per germline, CDR1 SGHDT and CDR2 YYEEEE. CDR3 in amino acids: CASSAGSYEQYF. In DNA form, the CDR3 reads TGTGCCAGCAGCGCGGGCTCCTACGAGCAGTACTTC.

The chain carries TRBV7-2 and TRBJ2-5; no clear D. The V end was cut by 3 bases, the J end by 5 bases, with 13 bases between. Germline loops: CDR1 SGHTA, CDR2 FQGNSA. The CDR3 contains 14 residues. CDR3: CASSLGPGSETQYF. Written as DNA, the CDR3 is TGTGCCAGCAGCTTGGGTCCGGGTTCGGAGACCCAGTACTTC. Together with reference TRBV7-2 and TRBJ2-5, the CDR3 gives the full variable domain: GAGVSQSPSNKVTEKGKDVELRCDPISGHTALYWYRQSLGQGLEFLIYFQGNSAPDKSGLPSDRFSAERTGGSVSTLTIQRTQQEDSAVYLCASSLGPGSETQYFGPGTRLLVL.

This chain uses TRBV5-1 with TRBJ2-3, with D possibly being TRBD2 (6 bases). Germline CDR1 is SGHRS and CDR2 is YFSETQ. The CDR3 totals 16 residues. Deletions cut 3 bases from V and 4 bases from J, with 18 bases between. CDR3 amino acids: CASSYEGTPQPDTQYF. The CDR3 bases are TGCGCCAGCAGCTACGAGGGGACTCCACAGCCAGATACGCAGTATTTT.

The CDR3 DNA sequence: TGTGCCTGGGCAGGGGATGACACTGAAGCTTTCTTT. This codes for CAWAGDDTEAFF. V is TRBV30 and J is TRBJ1-1; TRBD1 might be the D (6 bases). V was clipped by 5 bases and J by 3 bases, with 10 bases between them. Germline V lookup: CDR1 GTSNPN, CDR2 SVGIG (reference sequence). This CDR3 region has 12 residues.